The rows below give T cell receptor beta chains drawn from one sample of a study of control samples from healthy donors and cancer patients. Data came from immunoSEQ multiplex PCR; TCRdb stores just in-frame clones and leaves some out. The table shows about 100,000 clones, with approximately 90% occurring only once. The specimen was blood. The receptors stem from a man aged 25 to 45 in good health. Each CDR3 is given with its conserved first and last residue. The D gene is left open where the match is weak. Rows may omit the clone size; those that give it use once, few, many or a size class.

clone_size,j_call,d_call,cdr3_length,v_call,cdr3_aa,cdr3_nt
NA,TRBJ1-5,NA,14,TRBV19,CASSPQGLGQPQHF,TGTGCCAGTAGTCCACAGGGTCTGGGTCAGCCCCAGCATTTT
NA,TRBJ1-2,NA,13,TRBV7-8,CASSLSLDGGYTF,TGTGCCAGCAGCTTGAGTCTGGACGGCGGCTACACCTTC
NA,TRBJ2-5,NA,16,TRBV19,CASSIDLSAGKETQYF,TGTGCCAGTAGTATAGATCTCTCGGCGGGGAAAGAGACCCAGTACTTC
once,TRBJ2-7,NA,13,TRBV30,CAWSTSLGLEQYF,TGTGCCTGGAGTACATCCCTTGGGTTAGAGCAGTACTTC
few,TRBJ1-2,NA,17,TRBV28,CASSFSWTDRANYGYTF,TGTGCCAGCAGCTTTAGTTGGACGGACAGAGCTAACTATGGCTACACCTTC
NA,TRBJ2-1,NA,12,TRBV20-1,CSASTGRAEQFF,TGCAGTGCTAGTACAGGGAGGGCTGAGCAGTTCTTC
NA,TRBJ2-5,TRBD1,14,TRBV30,CAWSPGQGVETQYF,TGTGCCTGGAGCCCAGGACAGGGGGTAGAGACCCAGTACTTC
NA,TRBJ2-2,TRBD2,17,TRBV7-2,CASSPEGLALNTGELFF,TGTGCCAGCAGCCCGGAGGGACTAGCCTTGAACACCGGGGAGCTGTTTTTT
once,TRBJ1-6,NA,13,TRBV30,CAWRGSYNSPLHF,TGTGCCTGGAGGGGTTCCTATAATTCACCCCTCCACTTT
NA,TRBJ1-3,TRBD1,15,TRBV28,CASSQRDRMLNTIYF,TGTGCCAGCAGCCAACGGGACAGAATGTTGAACACCATATATTTT
NA,TRBJ1-5,NA,13,TRBV2,CASSALAQQPQHF,TGTGCCAGCAGTGCCTTGGCCCAACAGCCCCAGCATTTT
NA,TRBJ2-1,TRBD1,17,TRBV4-1,CASSQAGVQGAIYEQFF,TGCGCCAGCAGCCAAGCGGGTGTTCAGGGGGCTATCTATGAGCAGTTCTTC
NA,TRBJ2-5,NA,17,TRBV24-1,CATSDPLDGFSGETQYF,TGTGCCACCAGTGACCCTTTGGATGGATTCAGCGGGGAGACCCAGTACTTC
NA,TRBJ1-2,NA,14,TRBV28,CASSLKEDYYGYTF,TGTGCCAGCAGTTTAAAGGAGGACTACTATGGCTACACCTTC
NA,TRBJ2-1,NA,13,TRBV28,CARTGPGDNEQFF,TGTGCCCGGACAGGCCCGGGAGACAATGAGCAGTTCTTC
NA,TRBJ1-5,TRBD1,13,TRBV24-1,CATGDRGNQPQHF,TGTGCCACAGGGGACAGGGGCAATCAGCCCCAGCATTTT
NA,TRBJ2-1,TRBD1,14,TRBV3-1/TRBV3-2,CASSLGTGVNEQFF,TGTGCCAGCAGCCTCGGGACAGGTGTTAATGAGCAGTTCTTC
NA,TRBJ1-2,NA,16,TRBV5-8,CASSLVKGPLNYGYTF,TGTGCCAGCAGCTTGGTTAAGGGTCCGCTGAACTATGGCTACACCTTC
NA,TRBJ1-2,TRBD1,14,TRBV10-3,CAIKDRERGYGYTF,TGTGCCATCAAGGACAGGGAGAGAGGCTATGGCTACACCTTC
few,TRBJ1-6,NA,12,TRBV12-3/TRBV12-4,CASRQLYSPLHF,TGTGCCAGCAGGCAACTTTATTCACCCCTCCACTTT
NA,TRBJ1-5,NA,14,TRBV14,CASSQRAGAQPQHF,TGTGCCAGCAGCCAAAGAGCCGGGGCTCAGCCCCAGCATTTT
NA,TRBJ2-1,TRBD2,13,TRBV9,CASSVGEGTQQFF,TGTGCCAGCAGCGTAGGGGAGGGGACGCAGCAGTTCTTC
NA,TRBJ2-7,TRBD1,14,TRBV27,CASSYRGRAYEQYF,TGTGCCAGCAGTTATAGGGGGCGGGCGTACGAGCAGTACTTC
NA,TRBJ2-2,NA,14,TRBV30,CAWTLDANTGELFF,TGTGCCTGGACTTTGGATGCGAACACCGGGGAGCTGTTTTTT
NA,TRBJ1-3,NA,13,TRBV11-3,CASSLNAGNTIYF,TGTGCCAGCAGCTTGAACGCCGGAAACACCATATATTTT
NA,TRBJ2-5,NA,13,TRBV4-2,CASSVEGQETQYF,TGTGCCAGCAGCGTGGAGGGCCAAGAGACCCAGTACTTC
NA,TRBJ1-4,NA,15,TRBV7-9,CASSLLGGSDEKLFF,TGTGCCAGCAGCTTATTAGGAGGGTCGGATGAAAAACTGTTTTTT
NA,TRBJ1-2,TRBD1,14,TRBV5-1,CASSPQQGASGYTF,TGCGCCAGCAGCCCCCAACAGGGGGCAAGTGGCTACACCTTC
once,TRBJ2-1,NA,15,TRBV6-5,CASKRELQGVNEQFF,TGTGCCAGCAAGAGGGAACTTCAGGGCGTCAATGAGCAGTTCTTC
NA,TRBJ1-5,NA,17,TRBV21-1,CASPGQGKIYSNQPQHF,TGTGCCAGCCCGGGACAGGGGAAAATCTATAGCAATCAGCCCCAGCATTTT
NA,TRBJ1-1,NA,14,TRBV5-1,CASSRLASDTEAFF,TGCGCCAGCAGCAGATTGGCCAGCGACACTGAAGCTTTCTTT
once,TRBJ2-2,NA,14,TRBV4-3,CASSQDRGSGELFF,TGCGCCAGCAGCCAAGACCGAGGGTCCGGGGAGCTGTTTTTT
NA,TRBJ1-2,TRBD1,17,TRBV5-1,CASSFGTGPSGSGGYTF,TGCGCCAGCAGCTTTGGGACAGGCCCCAGTGGCTCGGGTGGCTACACCTTC
once,TRBJ2-7,NA,14,TRBV27,CASSPLDQGNEQYF,TGTGCCAGCAGTCCCCTTGACCAGGGGAACGAGCAGTACTTC
NA,TRBJ2-2,NA,12,TRBV10-3,CAISRQTGELFF,TGTGCCATCAGCAGACAAACCGGGGAGCTGTTTTTT
NA,TRBJ1-2,TRBD1,13,TRBV2,CASRAAGGGGYTF,TGTGCCAGCAGGGCTGCAGGGGGCGGAGGCTACACCTTC
NA,TRBJ2-2,TRBD2,14,TRBV19,CASNTKRGTGELFF,TGTGCCAGTAATACGAAGCGGGGCACCGGGGAGCTGTTTTTT
NA,TRBJ1-3,NA,15,TRBV5-1,CASSLGTGPGNTIYF,TGCGCCAGCAGCTTGGGTACGGGGCCTGGAAACACCATATATTTT
NA,TRBJ2-6,TRBD1,16,TRBV19,CASKDRPHSGANVLTF,TGTGCCAGTAAGGACAGGCCACACTCTGGGGCCAACGTCCTGACTTTC
NA,TRBJ2-5,NA,14,TRBV7-9,CASSLTGSEETQYF,TGTGCCAGCAGCTTAACAGGGAGCGAGGAGACCCAGTACTTC
few,TRBJ2-1,NA,11,TRBV20-1,CSARQYNEQFF,TGCAGTGCCCGACAATACAATGAGCAGTTCTTC
NA,TRBJ2-5,TRBD2,16,TRBV10-3,CAISEALAGYQETRYF,TGTGCCATCAGTGAGGCACTAGCGGGCTACCAAGAGACCCGGTACTTC
NA,TRBJ1-4,NA,14,TRBV6-5,CASTQRGGGEKLFF,TGTGCCAGCACCCAAAGAGGGGGAGGTGAAAAACTGTTTTTT
NA,TRBJ2-7,TRBD1,16,TRBV4-3,CASSQDIERGLYEQYF,TGCGCCAGCAGCCAAGATATCGAGAGGGGGCTATACGAGCAGTACTTC
few,TRBJ1-5,NA,14,TRBV7-2,CASSFSAGNQPQHF,TGTGCCAGCAGCTTTTCGGCGGGCAATCAGCCCCAGCATTTT
NA,TRBJ2-3,TRBD2,17,TRBV4-1,CASSQQMTSGSTDTQYF,TGCGCCAGCAGCCAACAAATGACTAGCGGGAGCACAGATACGCAGTATTTT
NA,TRBJ2-1,TRBD2,14,TRBV5-1,CASSQSGGANEQFF,TGCGCCAGCAGCCAGAGCGGGGGGGCCAATGAGCAGTTCTTC
NA,TRBJ1-1,NA,11,TRBV6-5,CASELNTEAFF,TGTGCCAGCGAGTTGAACACTGAAGCTTTCTTT
NA,TRBJ2-1,NA,13,TRBV10-2,CASSEEFYNEQFF,TGCGCCAGCAGTGAGGAATTCTACAATGAGCAGTTCTTC
NA,TRBJ2-3,TRBD2,17,TRBV2,CASQYLLAGSRTDTQYF,TGTGCCAGCCAATATTTACTAGCGGGAAGTCGAACAGATACGCAGTATTTT
NA,TRBJ1-5,NA,17,TRBV19,CASSSHGGYNSNQPQHF,TGTGCCAGTAGTTCCCATGGGGGTTACAATAGCAATCAGCCCCAGCATTTT
NA,TRBJ2-1,TRBD2,16,TRBV11-2,CASRSTSGRDYNEQFF,TGTGCCAGCAGGTCAACGAGCGGGAGAGATTACAATGAGCAGTTCTTC
NA,TRBJ1-4,TRBD1,13,TRBV19,CASIRQGGEKLFF,TGTGCCAGTATCCGACAGGGCGGAGAAAAACTGTTTTTT
NA,TRBJ2-5,NA,14,TRBV7-7,CASSPLKGSETQYF,TGTGCCAGCAGCCCCCTAAAGGGGTCAGAGACCCAGTACTTC
NA,TRBJ2-1,TRBD2,16,TRBV7-9,CASSPRTSGSQGEQFF,TGTGCCAGCAGCCCCCGGACTAGCGGGAGTCAGGGAGAGCAGTTCTTC
NA,TRBJ2-6,NA,15,TRBV6-4,CASSREFSGANVLTF,TGTGCCAGCAGTAGAGAGTTCTCTGGGGCCAACGTCCTGACTTTC